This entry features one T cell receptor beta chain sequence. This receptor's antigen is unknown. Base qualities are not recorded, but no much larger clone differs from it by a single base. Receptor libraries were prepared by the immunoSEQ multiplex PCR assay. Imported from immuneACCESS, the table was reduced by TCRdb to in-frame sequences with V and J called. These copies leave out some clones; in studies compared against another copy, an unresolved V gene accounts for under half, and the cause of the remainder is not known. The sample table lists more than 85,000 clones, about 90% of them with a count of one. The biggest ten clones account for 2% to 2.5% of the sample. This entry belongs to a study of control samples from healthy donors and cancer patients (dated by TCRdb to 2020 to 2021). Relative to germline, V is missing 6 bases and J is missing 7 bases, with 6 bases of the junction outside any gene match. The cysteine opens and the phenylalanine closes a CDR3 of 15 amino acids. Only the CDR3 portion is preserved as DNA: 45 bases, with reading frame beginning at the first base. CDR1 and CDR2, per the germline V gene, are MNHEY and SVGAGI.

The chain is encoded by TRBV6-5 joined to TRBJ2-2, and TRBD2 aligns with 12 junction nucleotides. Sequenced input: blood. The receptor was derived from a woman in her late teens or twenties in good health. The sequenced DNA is TGTGCCAGCAGCAAACTAGCGGGGGGATACGGGGAGCTGTTTTTT. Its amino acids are CASSKLAGGYGELFF.